This entry lists 23 T cell receptor beta chains sequenced from one sample in a study of T-cell reconstitution after alpha-beta-depleted transplantation in children. A TCRbeta library incorporating unique molecular identifiers was prepared. TCRdb recomputed calls from the PCR reads with MiXCR, one row per CDR3 protein. The sample carries 200,000 or so distinct CDR3 sequences, approximately 7% recorded once. The sample consisted of PBMCs, taken before TCRalphabeta/CD19-depleted stem cell transplant. The receptors here all came from a boy aged 2 to 10 with acute lymphoblastic leukemia, due to receive a stem cell transplant.

This clonotype appeared a few times. The DNA for the CDR3 is TGCGCCAGCAGCATGGATACACAGGGGCGGCTCACTGAAGCTTTCTTT. Translated: CASSMDTQGRLTEAFF. This rearrangement joins TRBV5-1 to TRBJ1-1; 7 bases fit TRBD1. CDR3 length: 16 residues. The V and J ends lost 4 bases and 4 bases, in that order; junction bases with no gene match: 13. Looked up from germline, CDR1 is SGHRS and CDR2 is YFSETQ.

This clonotype was seen repeatedly, ten times or more. The rearrangement uses TRBV28 and TRBJ1-6; D may be TRBD1 (6 bases). V dropped 2 bases and J dropped 6 bases, with 17 bases sitting between them. The CDR3 has 17 amino acids. Germline V gene data show CDR1 as MDHEN and CDR2 as SYDVKM. The CDR3 DNA sequence: TGTGCCAGCAGTTTAGCCTCAGGCAGGGGCTCTAATTCACCCCTCCACTTT. Translation gives CASSLASGRGSNSPLHF.

The table lists this clonotype with a few counts. The chain has TRBV7-6 and TRBJ2-1, with TRBD2 matching over 8 bases. Trimming cost V 5 bases and J 4 bases; bases outside gene matches: 4. The CDR3 length is 14 residues. Per the germline V gene, CDR1 is SGHVS and CDR2 is FNYEAQ. CDR3 coding DNA: TGTGCCAGCAGCCCAGCGGGGGTGTACAATGAGCAGTTCTTC. It specifies CASSPAGVYNEQFF.

Ten or more counts support this clonotype. The gene calls are TRBV6-5 and TRBJ2-2; a weak D match, TRBD1 (5 bases). The CDR3 contains 15 residues. Trimming stripped 2 bases from V and 4 bases from J, with 11 bases between. Per the germline V gene, CDR1 is MNHEY and CDR2 is SVGAGI. Here the CDR3 reads CASSYGLQGTGELFF. Here the CDR3 DNA reads TGTGCCAGCAGTTACGGCCTCCAGGGCACCGGGGAGCTGTTTTTT.

The chain has TRBV20-1 and TRBJ2-7, with 8 positions matching TRBD2. Trimming removed 0 bases from V and 8 bases from J; junction bases left unmatched: 9. The CDR3 has 14 amino acids. Germline CDR1 reads DFQATT; CDR2 reads SNEGSKA (reference sequence). CDR3 region: CSARDLREGRKQYF. DNA for the CDR3: TGCAGTGCTAGAGATCTACGGGAGGGCCGCAAGCAGTACTTC.

The sample holds many counts of this clonotype. The chain combines TRBV5-1 with TRBJ1-2, with D perhaps matching TRBD1 (5 bases). Trimming shortened V by 4 bases and J by 2 bases, and 9 bases separated the two germline ends. Germline V CDR1 and CDR2: SGHRS, YFSETQ. The CDR3 has 13 residues. The DNA for the CDR3 is TGCGCCAGCAGCCCGCGGGACAACTATGGCTACACCTTC. This gives the protein CASSPRDNYGYTF.

As to this clonotype: A much bigger clone sits one base away, suggesting this may be a read error. The chain links TRBV19 to TRBJ2-7; D uncertain. CDR1 is LNHDA and CDR2 is SQIVND in the germline V gene (reference sequence). The CDR3 extends over 11 amino acids. The CDR3 reads CASGDLYEEYF. The CDR3 DNA reads as TGTGCCAGTGGAGACCTATACGAGGAGTACTTC.

In this sample, this clonotype turned up a few times. The V gene is TRBV20-1, the J gene TRBJ2-1; D could derive from TRBD1 or TRBD2 (5 bases each). The V end was cut by 2 bases, the J end by 3 bases, with 8 bases between. Germline CDR1 reads DFQATT; CDR2 reads SNEGSKA (reference sequence). The CDR3 is 13 amino acids. As DNA, the CDR3 is TGCAGTGCTAGACCGGGGCTCTACAATGAGCAGTTCTTC. It yields the protein CSARPGLYNEQFF.

This clonotype was counted only a few times. This chain uses TRBV5-8 with TRBJ2-1; 7 bases fit TRBD2. V was pared by 2 bases and J by 7 bases, with 9 bases of the junction left unmatched. There are 15 residues in the CDR3. Germline V gives CDR1 SGHTS, CDR2 YDEGEE. CDR3 protein: CASSFSIGGWNEQFF. The CDR3, as DNA: TGTGCCAGCAGCTTTTCTATCGGGGGGTGGAATGAGCAGTTCTTC. The full variable domain, with the rest looked up from reference TRBV5-8 and TRBJ2-1, is EAGVTQSPTHLIKTRGQQATLRCSPISGHTSVYWYQQALGLGLQFLLWYDEGEERNRGNFPPRFSGRQFPNYSSELNVNALELEDSALYLCASSFSIGGWNEQFFGPGTRLTVL.

Ten or more counts support this clonotype. This chain connects TRBV19 to TRBJ2-1; 8 bases match TRBD2. Germline values: CDR1 LNHDA, CDR2 SQIVND (reference sequence). The CDR3 loop spans 15 amino acids. The V segment lost 7 bases and the J segment 4 bases; nucleotides outside the gene matches: 9. CDR3 DNA: TGTGCCAGTACCTTGAGCGGGAGTGGTTACAATGAGCAGTTCTTC. Protein sequence: CASTLSGSGYNEQFF.

This clonotype was detected ten times or more. This rearrangement joins TRBV20-1 to TRBJ2-5; D is perhaps TRBD1 (5 bases). V dropped 0 bases and J dropped 0 bases, with 11 bases sitting between them. This CDR3 is 15 amino acids long. Germline V gene sequence: CDR1 DFQATT, CDR2 SNEGSKA (reference sequence). CDR3: CSARDQGLYQETQYF. DNA of the CDR3: TGCAGTGCTAGAGATCAGGGTTTGTACCAAGAGACCCAGTACTTC.

This clonotype was counted many times. This chain joins TRBV7-2 and TRBJ2-1; TRBD2 is a possible D gene (5 bases). V lost 5 bases to trimming and J lost 3 bases, with 11 bases between them. The CDR3 is 14 residues long. The germline gives CDR1 SGHTA, CDR2 FQGNSA. CDR3 sequence (DNA): TGTGCCAGCAGCCTGGACTGGAACTACAATGAGCAGTTCTTC. This encodes CASSLDWNYNEQFF.

This clonotype came up many times. The V gene is TRBV20-1, the J gene TRBJ2-1; 7 positions agree with TRBD1. V dropped 4 bases and J dropped 2; count of bases not matched to a gene: 8. This CDR3 has 15 amino acids. Germline CDR1 is DFQATT and CDR2 is SNEGSKA (reference sequence). The CDR3 loop reads CSATDRDLPYNEQFF. CDR3 DNA: TGCAGTGCTACCGACAGGGATCTTCCCTACAATGAGCAGTTCTTC.

In its sample, this clonotype was seen many times. The chain couples TRBV20-1 to TRBJ1-1, with 7 bases lining up with TRBD1. This CDR3 has 12 residues. Per the germline V gene, CDR1 is DFQATT and CDR2 is SNEGSKA (reference sequence). The V gene end was trimmed by 4 bases and the J gene end by 5 bases; junction bases not matched to a gene: 4. CDR3 DNA: TGCAGTGCTAAGACAGGGATGACTGAAGCTTTCTTT. Translation: CSAKTGMTEAFF.

The chain uses TRBV18 and TRBJ1-1; tentatively, D is TRBD1 (5 bases). CDR1 is KGHSH, CDR2 LQKENI, per germline. The V and J ends lost 3 bases and 1 base respectively, with 12 bases between them. The CDR3 has 15 residues. In DNA, the CDR3 is TGTGCCAGCTCACCTGCTTCCGGGGCGAACACTGAAGCTTTCTTT. Amino acids: CASSPASGANTEAFF.

This clonotype was seen ten or more times. J is TRBJ1-5 and V is TRBV6-2 or TRBV6-3; D ambiguous. V was cut by 7 bases and J by 4 bases, with 11 bases left in between. Looked up from germline, CDR1 is MNHEY and CDR2 is SVGEGT. The CDR3 runs to 13 residues. The CDR3 DNA is TGTGCCAGCAAAGATAGGAGTAATCAGCCCCAGCATTTT. It codes for CASKDRSNQPQHF.

This clonotype was seen ten or more times. The chain recombines TRBV11-2 with TRBJ2-1, with TRBD1 as a possible D gene (6 bases). CDR1 is SGHAT and CDR2 is FQNNGV in the germline V gene. The V and J ends lost 5 bases and 9 bases respectively, with 20 bases between them. This CDR3 comprises 15 residues. In DNA, the CDR3 is TGTGCCAGCAGCCACCGGGACAACCGTCTTGGTGAGCAGTTCTTC. Its translation is CASSHRDNRLGEQFF.

This clonotype was seen at least ten times. The chain has TRBV11-2 and TRBJ1-1; possibly TRBD1 for D (6 bases). Per the germline V gene, CDR1 is SGHAT and CDR2 is FQNNGV. V lost 5 bases, J lost 5 bases, and 9 bases lay in between. This CDR3 spans 12 amino acids. In nucleotides, the CDR3 is TGTGCCAGCAGCGAGGGGGGGACTGAAGCTTTCTTT. Encoded protein: CASSEGGTEAFF.

In this sample, this clonotype turned up a few times. The chain links TRBV18 to TRBJ2-5; D is unclear. This CDR3 is built from 15 residues. Germline V CDR1 and CDR2: KGHSH, LQKENI. V lost 0 bases, J lost 5 bases, and 13 bases lay in between. The DNA of the CDR3 is TGTGCCAGCTCACCACCTAACATCGGGTCGGAGACCCAGTACTTC. Translated, it gives CASSPPNIGSETQYF. Drawing the rest from reference TRBV18 and TRBJ2-5, the complete variable domain is NAGVMQNPRHLVRRRGQEARLRCSPMKGHSHVYWYRQLPEEGLKFMVYLQKENIIDESGMPKERFSAEFPKEGPSILRIQQVVRGDSAAYFCASSPPNIGSETQYFGPGTRLLVL.

For this clonotype: This may arise from a read error, as a much more abundant clone is one base away. CDR3 loop: CSSSRTGSYEQYF. The CDR3 DNA follows: TGTTCCAGCAGCCGTACAGGATCCTACGAGCAGTACTTC. The chain is built from TRBV11-1 and TRBJ2-7, with a weak D call TRBD1 (5 bases). The CDR3 is 13 amino acids. Germline CDR1 is SGHAT and CDR2 is FQDESV (reference sequence).

This clonotype was recorded many times. The rearrangement links TRBV20-1 to TRBJ2-2; D remains unclear. V lost 3 bases, J lost 4 bases, and 6 bases lay in between. This CDR3 comprises 12 residues. Looked up from germline, CDR1 is DFQATT and CDR2 is SNEGSKA (reference sequence). This CDR3 reads CSASKGTGELFF. CDR3 nucleotides: TGCAGTGCTAGTAAGGGCACCGGGGAGCTGTTTTTT.

This clonotype has a handful of counts. The genes are TRBV28 and TRBJ2-5, with TRBD2 matching 12 bases. The CDR3 extends over 14 amino acids. Germline V lookup: CDR1 MDHEN, CDR2 SYDVKM. V dropped 4 bases and J dropped 10; count of bases not matched to a gene: 7. The CDR3 nucleotides are TGTGCCAGCAGTTCCCCCGCTAGCGGGGGGGGCCAGTACTTC. Translating gives CASSSPASGGGQYF.

This clonotype was recorded a few times. V usage is TRBV4-2 and J usage is TRBJ1-1; perhaps TRBD1 as D (6 bases). The V gene lost 4 bases and the J gene lost 3 bases, with 24 bases spanning the gap. The CDR3 loop spans 18 amino acids. CDR1 LGHNA and CDR2 YNFKEQ come from the germline V gene. In DNA form, the CDR3 reads TGTGCCAGCAGCCTAAATCTCTGGACAGTGGGGCCGGACACTGAAGCTTTCTTT. This sequence encodes CASSLNLWTVGPDTEAFF.